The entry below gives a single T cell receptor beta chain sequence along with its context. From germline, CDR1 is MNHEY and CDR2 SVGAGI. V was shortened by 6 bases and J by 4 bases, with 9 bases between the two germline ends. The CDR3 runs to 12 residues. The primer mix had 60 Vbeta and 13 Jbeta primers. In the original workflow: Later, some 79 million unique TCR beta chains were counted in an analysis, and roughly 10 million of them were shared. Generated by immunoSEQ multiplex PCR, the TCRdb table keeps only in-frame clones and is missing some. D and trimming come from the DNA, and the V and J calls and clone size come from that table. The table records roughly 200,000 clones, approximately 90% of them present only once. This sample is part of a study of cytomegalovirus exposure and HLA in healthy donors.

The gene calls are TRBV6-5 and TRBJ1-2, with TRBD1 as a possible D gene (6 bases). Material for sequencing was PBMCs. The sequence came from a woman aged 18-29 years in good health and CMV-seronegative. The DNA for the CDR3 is TGTGCCAGCAGCCGGGACATCTATGGCTACACCTTC. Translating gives CASSRDIYGYTF.